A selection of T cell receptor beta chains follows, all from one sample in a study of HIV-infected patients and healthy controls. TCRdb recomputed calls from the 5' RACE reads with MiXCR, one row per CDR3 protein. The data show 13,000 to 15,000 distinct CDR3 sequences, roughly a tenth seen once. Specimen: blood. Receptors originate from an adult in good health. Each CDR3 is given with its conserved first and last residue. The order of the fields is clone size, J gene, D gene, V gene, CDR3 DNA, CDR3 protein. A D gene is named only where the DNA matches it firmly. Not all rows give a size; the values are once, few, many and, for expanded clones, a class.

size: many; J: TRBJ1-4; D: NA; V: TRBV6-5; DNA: TGTGCCAGCAGTTACAGGCAGGGAAAACTGTTTTTT; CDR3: CASSYRQGKLFF
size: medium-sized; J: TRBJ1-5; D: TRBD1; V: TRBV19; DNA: TGTGCCAGTAGTATAGACCCTCTTTACAGGGGAAGCAATCAGCCCCAGCATTTT; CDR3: CASSIDPLYRGSNQPQHF
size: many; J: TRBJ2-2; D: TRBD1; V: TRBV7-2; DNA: TGTGCCAGCAACATGGGACAGAGGGCCGGGGAGCTGTTTTTT; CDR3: CASNMGQRAGELFF
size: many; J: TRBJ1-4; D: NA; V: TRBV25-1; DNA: TGTGCCAGCAGTGAAGGGTCGCGGGGATCGACTAATGAAAAACTGTTTTTT; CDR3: CASSEGSRGSTNEKLFF
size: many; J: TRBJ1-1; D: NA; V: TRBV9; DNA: TGTGCCAGCAGCGCGCTTGGGACATCGAACACTGAAGCTTTCTTT; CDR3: CASSALGTSNTEAFF
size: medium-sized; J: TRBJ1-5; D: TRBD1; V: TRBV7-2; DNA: TGTGCCAGCAGCTTACCCCAGGACAGGAGCGATAATCAGCCCCAGCATTTT; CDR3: CASSLPQDRSDNQPQHF
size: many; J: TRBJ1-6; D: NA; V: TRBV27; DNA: TGTGCCAGCAGTCCTAGGGAGGCGAATTCACCCCTCCACTTT; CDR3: CASSPREANSPLHF
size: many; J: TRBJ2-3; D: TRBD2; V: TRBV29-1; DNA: TGCAGCGTTGAGGAGTGGACTAGCGGGAGTCCAGATACGCAGTATTTT; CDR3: CSVEEWTSGSPDTQYF
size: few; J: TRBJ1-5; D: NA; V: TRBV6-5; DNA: TGTGCCAGCACCCCGGGGATGCCAAGCAATCAGCCCCAGCATTTT; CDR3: CASTPGMPSNQPQHF
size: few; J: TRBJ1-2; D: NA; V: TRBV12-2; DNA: TGTGCAAGTCGTTTTTGTACGGGATGCTATGGCTACACCTTC; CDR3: CASRFCTGCYGYTF
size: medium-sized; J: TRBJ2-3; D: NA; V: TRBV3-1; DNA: TGTGCCAGCAGCCGATACTCGACCGAAAAGCGGGCAGATACGCAGTATTTT; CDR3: CASSRYSTEKRADTQYF
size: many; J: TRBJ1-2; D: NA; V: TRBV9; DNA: TGTGCCAGCAGCGTCAGAGTTAACTATGGCTACACCTTC; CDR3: CASSVRVNYGYTF
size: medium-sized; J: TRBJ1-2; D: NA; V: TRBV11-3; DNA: TGTGCCAGCAGCTTAGATGGAACCCCCTATGGCTACACCTTC; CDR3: CASSLDGTPYGYTF
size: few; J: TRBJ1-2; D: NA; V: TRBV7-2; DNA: TGTGCCAGCAGCTCCACGGGGAGGGGCCAGGAGGGCTACACCTTC; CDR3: CASSSTGRGQEGYTF
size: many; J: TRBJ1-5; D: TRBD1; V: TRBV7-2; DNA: TGTGCCAGCAGCGGAGGTGGGACAGGGCCCTTCAATCAGCCCCAGCATTTT; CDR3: CASSGGGTGPFNQPQHF
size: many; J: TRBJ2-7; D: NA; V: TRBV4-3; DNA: TGCGCCAGCAGCCAAGATCCGGGGTTCGGGCAGTACTTC; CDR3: CASSQDPGFGQYF
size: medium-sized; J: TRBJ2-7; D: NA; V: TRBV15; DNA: TGTGCCACCAGCAGAGAGGTGGGCCCCTACGAGCAGTACTTC; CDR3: CATSREVGPYEQYF
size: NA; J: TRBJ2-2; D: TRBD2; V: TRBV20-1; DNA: TGCAGTGCCGCCGGACTAGCGGTGGTCGCGAACACCGGGGAGCTGTTTTTT; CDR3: CSAAGLAVVANTGELFF
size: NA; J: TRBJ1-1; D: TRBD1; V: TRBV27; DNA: TGTGCCAGCAGTTCACAGGGGATGGCGGCTTTCTTT; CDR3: CASSSQGMAAFF
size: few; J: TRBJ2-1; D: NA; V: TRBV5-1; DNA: TGCGCCAGCAGCTCCTACCCGGCGAGCTCCTACAATGAGCAGTTCTTC; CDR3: CASSSYPASSYNEQFF
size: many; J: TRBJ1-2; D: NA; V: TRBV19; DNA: TGTGCCAGTAGTATGAGGCAGGGGTTTTCTCTCAACTATGGCTACACCTTC; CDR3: CASSMRQGFSLNYGYTF
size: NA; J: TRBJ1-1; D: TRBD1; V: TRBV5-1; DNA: TGCGCCAGCATCCTTGGACAGGGTGGAACTGAAGCTTTCTTT; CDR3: CASILGQGGTEAFF
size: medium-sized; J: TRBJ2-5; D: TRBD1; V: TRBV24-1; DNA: TGTGCCACCAGGGACAGGGGGCAACAAGAGACCCAGTACTTC; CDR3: CATRDRGQQETQYF
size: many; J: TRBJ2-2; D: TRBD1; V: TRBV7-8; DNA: TGTGCCAGCAGCCGAATGCCGGGACAGGGTTTGACCGGGGAGCTGTTTTTT; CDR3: CASSRMPGQGLTGELFF
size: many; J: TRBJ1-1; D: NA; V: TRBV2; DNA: TGTGCCAGCAATGCGTGGGGTGGGTCCGAAGCTTTCTTT; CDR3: CASNAWGGSEAFF
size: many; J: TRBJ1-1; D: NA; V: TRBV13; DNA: TGTGCCAGCAGCTTAGGCCGTTCGGGGACTGAAGCTTTCTTT; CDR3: CASSLGRSGTEAFF
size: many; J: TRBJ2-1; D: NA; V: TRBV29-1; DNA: TGCAGCGTTGTCGGGCTAGATTGGGAGCGCAATGAGCAGTTCTTC; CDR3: CSVVGLDWERNEQFF
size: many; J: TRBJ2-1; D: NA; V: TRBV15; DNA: TGTGCCACCAGCAGAGGAGGAGGGGGTGCTGTCTACAATGAGCAGTTCTTC; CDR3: CATSRGGGGAVYNEQFF
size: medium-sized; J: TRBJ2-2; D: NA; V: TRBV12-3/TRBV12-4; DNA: TGTGCCAGCAAGCCTGCAGGGGTTTCGATCGGGGAGCTGTTTTTT; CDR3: CASKPAGVSIGELFF
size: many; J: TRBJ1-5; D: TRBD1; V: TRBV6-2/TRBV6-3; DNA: TGTGCCAGCAACTACTACCCCGGGACAGATCCCCTGCAGCCCCAGCATTTT; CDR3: CASNYYPGTDPLQPQHF
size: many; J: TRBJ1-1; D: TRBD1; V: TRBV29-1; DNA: TGCAGCGTAAGGGGGCGGAACACTGAAGCTTTCTTT; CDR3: CSVRGRNTEAFF
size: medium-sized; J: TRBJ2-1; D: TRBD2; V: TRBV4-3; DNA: TGCGCCAGCAGCCAGAGGGGGACTAGCGACTTTAATGAGCAGTTCTTC; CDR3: CASSQRGTSDFNEQFF
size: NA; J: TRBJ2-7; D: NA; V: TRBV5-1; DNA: TGCGCCAGCAGCTTGTTCGTGGGCTACGAGCAGTACTTC; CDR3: CASSLFVGYEQYF
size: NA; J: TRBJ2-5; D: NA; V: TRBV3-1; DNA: TGTGCCAGCAGCCGCCTCGACGAACAAGAGACCCAGTACTTC; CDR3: CASSRLDEQETQYF
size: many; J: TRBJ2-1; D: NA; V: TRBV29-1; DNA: TGCAGCGTAATCCCCAGGACATACAATGAGCAGTTCTTC; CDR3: CSVIPRTYNEQFF
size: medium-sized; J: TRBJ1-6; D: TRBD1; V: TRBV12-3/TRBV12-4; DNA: TGTGCCAGCAGCCCGACAGGGTTGAGGAATTCACCCCTCCACTTT; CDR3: CASSPTGLRNSPLHF
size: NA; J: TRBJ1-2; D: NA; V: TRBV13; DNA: TGTGTCAGCAGCTTAGGCTTCACAGCCCGCACCAATTATGGCTACACCTTC; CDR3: CVSSLGFTARTNYGYTF
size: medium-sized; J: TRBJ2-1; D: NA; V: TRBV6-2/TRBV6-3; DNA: TGTGCCAGCAGTTACTCCCAGTTGAGCTCCTACAATGAGCAGTTCTTC; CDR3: CASSYSQLSSYNEQFF
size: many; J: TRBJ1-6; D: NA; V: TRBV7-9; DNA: TGTGCCAGTGGGGATCTTCGTTCACCCCTCCACTTT; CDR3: CASGDLRSPLHF
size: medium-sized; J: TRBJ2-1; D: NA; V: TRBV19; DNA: TGTGCCAGTGCTACAGGTGCTTGGGCCTACAATGAGCAGTTCTTC; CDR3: CASATGAWAYNEQFF
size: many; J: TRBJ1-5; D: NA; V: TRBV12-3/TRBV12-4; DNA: TGTGCCAGCAGAAGACAGGCGGGACTTGATCAGCCCCAGCATTTT; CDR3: CASRRQAGLDQPQHF
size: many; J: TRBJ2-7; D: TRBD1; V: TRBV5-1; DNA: TGCGCCAGCAGCTTTCCCTTTGGGGACAGGAACACCTACGAGCAGTACTTC; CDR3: CASSFPFGDRNTYEQYF
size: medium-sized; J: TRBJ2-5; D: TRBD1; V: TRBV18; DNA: TGTGCCAGCTCACCAATGACAGGGGGCAGAGAGACCCAGTACTTC; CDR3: CASSPMTGGRETQYF
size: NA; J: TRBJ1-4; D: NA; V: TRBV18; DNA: TGTGCCAGCTCACCACCGCCGGGGAATGAAAAACCGTTTTTT; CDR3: CASSPPPGNEKPFF
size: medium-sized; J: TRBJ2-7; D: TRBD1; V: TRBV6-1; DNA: TGTGCCAGCAGTGAAGGCCCCCGCGGTTGGGACAGAGCCTACGAGCAGTACTTC; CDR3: CASSEGPRGWDRAYEQYF
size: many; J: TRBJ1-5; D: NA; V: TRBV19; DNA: TGTGCCAGTAGTGAACCGCCAGGCCGCCGGGTCAATCAGCCCCAGCATTTT; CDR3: CASSEPPGRRVNQPQHF
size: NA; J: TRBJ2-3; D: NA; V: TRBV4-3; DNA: TGCGCCAGCAGCCAAGGGCCAGTTGATGATACGCAGTATTTT; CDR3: CASSQGPVDDTQYF
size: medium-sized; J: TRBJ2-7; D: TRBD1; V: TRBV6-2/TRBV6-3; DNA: TGTGCCGTCGACGGACAGGGGACCGAGCAGTACTTC; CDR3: CAVDGQGTEQYF
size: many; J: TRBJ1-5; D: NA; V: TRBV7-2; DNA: TGTGCCAGCAGCTTAAGCAGTCAGCCCCAGCATTTT; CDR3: CASSLSSQPQHF
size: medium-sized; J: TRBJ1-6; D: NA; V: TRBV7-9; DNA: TGTGCCTCCCGACGGAGTGGGGGACCCCTCCACTTT; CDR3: CASRRSGGPLHF
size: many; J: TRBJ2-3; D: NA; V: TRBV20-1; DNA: TGCAGTGCTGCACACAAACGAAATACGCAGTATTTT; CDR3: CSAAHKRNTQYF
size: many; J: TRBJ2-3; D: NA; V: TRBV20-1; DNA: TGCAGTGCCAAACCTTCCACCGATAGCGGATCTAGCACAGATACGCAGTATTTT; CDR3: CSAKPSTDSGSSTDTQYF
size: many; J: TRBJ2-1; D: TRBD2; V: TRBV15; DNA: TGTGCCACCAGCAAAGCCCCGGGACTAGCACTCGTTGAGCAGTTCTTC; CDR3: CATSKAPGLALVEQFF
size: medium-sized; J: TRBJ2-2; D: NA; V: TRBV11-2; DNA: TGTGCCAGCAGCTTATGGGGGCCGGGCGGGGAGCTGTTTTTT; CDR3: CASSLWGPGGELFF
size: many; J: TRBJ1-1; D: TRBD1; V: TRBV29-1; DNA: TGCAGCGTTGCAAACAGGGGGGCCGGACGCACTGAAGCTTTCTTT; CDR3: CSVANRGAGRTEAFF
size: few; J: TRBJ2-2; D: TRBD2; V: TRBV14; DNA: TGTGCCAGCAGCCAAGCGGGGGCCGGGACTAGATACACCGGGGAGCTGTTTTTT; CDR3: CASSQAGAGTRYTGELFF
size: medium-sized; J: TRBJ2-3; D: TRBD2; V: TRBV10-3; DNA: TGTGCCAGCGGGGGTTCAGATACGCAGTATTTT; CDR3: CASGGSDTQYF